The clone carrying this TCR beta chain was seen only a few times. The CDR3 extends over 15 amino acids. Germline CDR1 is SGHNT and CDR2 is YYREEE (reference sequence). Trimming took 1 base from V and 1 from J; bases not matched to a gene: 3. Enrollees, about 18 to 89 years old, lived in 20 to 25 US areas. Recovery meant two consecutive negative NP/OP PCR tests, professional clearance, or resolved symptoms. The data were produced by immunoSEQ multiplex PCR, yet TCRdb's version contains in-frame clones alone and is incomplete. The repertoire holds 150,000 to 200,000 clones, with 88% as singletons. This sample stems from a study of blood T cell repertoires in COVID-19. At the level of the study: Samples taken during acute and convalescent COVID-19 were collected in the United States, Italy and Spain. In each case, the material was cDNA or gDNA derived from T cells, B-cell-depleted T cells, or PBMCs.

The sequenced sample was PBMCs or T cells enriched from blood (not recorded which). This receptor was taken from a woman aged 18-29 years who had recovered from COVID-19. The rearrangement joins TRBV5-4 to TRBJ2-3; 7 nucleotides align to TRBD1. The CDR3: CASSLITGGTDTQYF. DNA of the CDR3: TGTGCCAGCAGCTTGATAACAGGGGGCACAGATACGCAGTATTTT.